Below are 19 T cell receptor beta chains sequenced from a single sample in a study of blood T cell repertoires in COVID-19. Generated by immunoSEQ multiplex PCR, the TCRdb table keeps only in-frame clones and is missing some. The sample has 250,000 to 300,000 clones, 85% to 90% seen once; the top ten hold 8% to 10%. The sequencing input was PBMCs or T cells enriched from blood (not recorded which). These receptors were obtained from a man aged 40-50 years who had recovered from COVID-19.

The J gene is TRBJ2-7, the V gene TRBV5-4, with a possible D match to TRBD1 (6 bases). CDR3 length: 15 residues. In germline, CDR1 is SGHNT, CDR2 YYREEE (reference sequence). Deletions cut 1 base from V and 4 bases from J, with 15 bases between. The CDR3 reads CASSLPGQRGYEQYF. The CDR3, as DNA: TGTGCCAGCAGCTTGCCCGGACAGCGCGGTTACGAGCAGTACTTC. Variable domain in full (rest from reference TRBV5-4 and TRBJ2-7): ETGVTQSPTHLIKTRGQQVTLRCSSQSGHNTVSWYQQALGQGPQFIFQYYREEENGRGNFPPRFSGLQFPNYSSELNVNALELDDSALYLCASSLPGQRGYEQYFGPGTRLTVT.

The chain links TRBV19 to TRBJ1-2, with D possibly being TRBD1 (6 bases). The germline CDR1 and CDR2 sequences are LNHDA and SQIVND (reference sequence). CDR3 length: 16 residues. V was shortened by 3 bases and J by 3 bases, with 17 bases between the two germline ends. CDR3 DNA sequence: TGTGCCAGTAGTATCCCCCCGACAGGTCGTGACTATGGCTACACCTTC. It codes for CASSIPPTGRDYGYTF. The full variable domain, its missing parts supplied by reference TRBV19 and TRBJ1-2, is DGGITQSPKYLFRKEGQNVTLSCEQNLNHDAMYWYRQDPGQGLRLIYYSQIVNDFQKGDIAEGYSVSREKKESFPLTVTSAQKNPTAFYLCASSIPPTGRDYGYTFGSGTRLTVV.

The genes are TRBV7-3 and TRBJ1-1; 7 nucleotides match TRBD1. Trimming took 5 bases from V and 0 from J; bases not matched to a gene: 9. Germline V gene sequence: CDR1 SGHTA, CDR2 FQGTGA. The CDR3 length is 16 residues. CDR3 sequence: CASSPRRDSMNTEAFF. DNA of the CDR3: TGTGCCAGCAGCCCAAGGAGGGACAGCATGAACACTGAAGCTTTCTTT.

The chain uses TRBV7-3 and TRBJ2-7; 7 nucleotides line up with TRBD1. V shed 5 bases, J shed 7 bases, and the junction held 8 bases outside the gene matches. The germline V gene encodes CDR1 SGHTA and CDR2 FQGTGA. The CDR3 has 13 residues. This CDR3 reads CASSVDRDREQYF. CDR3 nucleotides: TGTGCCAGCAGCGTAGACAGGGATCGAGAGCAGTACTTC.

The J gene is TRBJ1-1, the V gene TRBV28, with a weak D call TRBD1 (6 bases). V lost 3 bases to trimming and J lost 1 base, with 9 bases between them. Per germline, CDR1 MDHEN and CDR2 SYDVKM. This CDR3 contains 14 residues. CDR3 in DNA: TGTGCCAGCAGTTTCTACAGGGAGAACACTGAAGCTTTCTTT. Protein: CASSFYRENTEAFF.

The chain uses TRBV6-5 and TRBJ1-3, with 8 nucleotides matching TRBD1. This CDR3 contains 15 residues. After removal of 10 bases from V and 5 bases from J, the junction contained 13 bases not matched to a gene. In germline, CDR1 is MNHEY, CDR2 SVGAGI. The CDR3 region is CATIPPGTGRNTIYF. The CDR3 region has the DNA TGTGCCACCATCCCTCCCGGGACAGGACGAAACACCATATATTTT.

The chain combines TRBV29-1 with TRBJ2-7; TRBD2 aligns across 11 bases. Germline CDR1 SQVTM, CDR2 ANQGSEA. The CDR3 contains 15 residues. The J segment lost 2 bases and the V segment lost 7 bases, leaving 10 bases of the junction unmatched. The CDR3 protein is CSAVTGLAATYEQYF. The CDR3 region has the DNA TGCAGCGCTGTAACGGGACTAGCGGCTACCTACGAGCAGTACTTC.

This clone was observed a few times. The chain joins TRBV11-3 to TRBJ1-2; 9 positions agree with TRBD1. CDR1 and CDR2 from the germline V gene are SGHNT and YENEEA. V shed 1 base and J 2 bases; nucleotides not matched to a gene: 8. The CDR3 sequence is 17 residues long. The CDR3 loop is CASSLARDRAVNYGYTF. The CDR3 coding sequence is TGTGCCAGCAGCTTAGCGCGGGACAGGGCGGTGAACTATGGCTACACCTTC.

J is TRBJ1-5 and V is TRBV6-5, with D hard to call. V lost 6 bases, J lost 2 bases, and 14 bases lay in between. The CDR3 has 15 residues. Germline V gene data show CDR1 as MNHEY and CDR2 as SVGAGI. As DNA, the CDR3 is TGTGCCAGCAGGGTCGGTTGGGCAGGCAATCAGCCCCAGCATTTT. Residues: CASRVGWAGNQPQHF.

The V call is TRBV2, the J call TRBJ2-7; a possible D gene is TRBD1 (7 bases). The CDR3 sequence is 18 residues long. Trimming pared 8 bases from V and 3 bases from J, leaving 29 bases between. The germline V gene has CDR1 SNHLY and CDR2 FYNNEI. As DNA, the CDR3 is TGTGCCAGCCTGCCCCGACAGGGCGGGCGGGGATCTCTCTACGAGCAGTACTTC. Protein product: CASLPRQGGRGSLYEQYF. Supplemented by reference TRBV2 and TRBJ2-7, the full variable domain reads EPEVTQTPSHQVTQMGQEVILRCVPISNHLYFYWYRQILGQKVEFLVSFYNNEISEKSEIFDDQFSVERPDGSNFTLKIRSTKLEDSAMYFCASLPRQGGRGSLYEQYFGPGTRLTVT.

The chain recombines TRBV28 with TRBJ1-5; D might be TRBD1 (6 bases). The CDR3 spans 15 residues. CDR1 is MDHEN, CDR2 SYDVKM, per germline. V was cut by 8 bases and J by 2 bases, with 16 bases left in between. The CDR3 bases are TGTGCCAGCTCAATTACAGGGTTTGGCAATCAGCCCCAGCATTTT. Translation: CASSITGFGNQPQHF.

The chain is built from TRBV5-1 and TRBJ2-1; D may be TRBD2 (6 bases). Germline values: CDR1 SGHRS, CDR2 YFSETQ. The ends were cut back, 0 bases at V and 7 bases at J, with 23 bases in the middle. The CDR3 has 18 amino acids. The CDR3 sequence is CASSLETFGSVRGNEQFF. The CDR3 nucleotides are TGCGCCAGCAGCTTGGAGACTTTTGGGTCTGTACGGGGGAATGAGCAGTTCTTC.

This sequence joins TRBV2 and TRBJ2-1; weak D call: TRBD2 (5 bases). The CDR3 is 14 amino acids. Germline lookup yields CDR1 SNHLY and CDR2 FYNNEI. V gave up 3 bases and J gave up 2 bases, with 8 bases separating them. CDR3 residues: CASSEAGAYNEQFF. In nucleotides, the CDR3 is TGTGCCAGCAGTGAGGCGGGTGCCTACAATGAGCAGTTCTTC.

The chain joins TRBV4-1 to TRBJ1-3; no clear D gene. This CDR3 spans 13 amino acids. Trimming cost V 0 bases and J 4 bases, with 4 bases left between them. Germline loops: CDR1 MGHRA, CDR2 YSYEKL. CDR3 loop: CASSQDPGNTIYF. The CDR3 bases are TGCGCCAGCAGCCAAGACCCAGGAAACACCATATATTTT.

The DNA of the CDR3 is TGCGCCAGCAGTGAGTATGGTAGCGAGGAGCAGTACTTC. Amino acids: CASSEYGSEEQYF. This chain connects TRBV10-2 to TRBJ2-7, with D possibly matching TRBD2 (5 bases). The germline gives CDR1 WSHSY, CDR2 SAAADI. The CDR3 extends over 13 amino acids. Deletions cut 1 base from V and 7 bases from J, with 11 bases between.

The rearrangement joins TRBV4-1 to TRBJ2-4, with 8 positions matching TRBD2. This CDR3 region has 17 residues. Germline V gene sequence: CDR1 MGHRA, CDR2 YSYEKL. J lost 5 bases, V lost 4 bases, and 13 bases had no gene match. CDR3 DNA: TGCGCCAGCAGCCGATCTCCGGGAGGGGCCGGGGAAAACATTCAGTACTTC. Translated: CASSRSPGGAGENIQYF.

J is TRBJ2-7 and V is TRBV3-1 (or the pseudogene TRBV3-2), with 7 bases aligning to TRBD2. Germline assignment: CDR1 LGHDT and CDR2 YNNKEL (reference sequence). This CDR3 has 14 residues. The V gene end was trimmed by 2 bases and the J gene end by 10 bases; junction bases not matched to a gene: 11. The CDR3 reads CASSQRDVPGLQYF. CDR3 DNA: TGTGCCAGCAGCCAACGAGACGTGCCGGGACTACAGTACTTC.

The rearrangement joins TRBV7-8 to TRBJ1-2, with a tentative D call TRBD1 (6 bases). The CDR3 contains 22 residues. Deletions cut 5 bases from V and 2 bases from J, with 36 bases between. CDR1 is SGHVS, CDR2 FQNEAQ, per germline. The CDR3 DNA reads as TGTGCCAGCAGCACGATGGGGAGTGAAGTCCCGAGGGACACCCGACGAAACTATGGCTACACCTTC. It translates to CASSTMGSEVPRDTRRNYGYTF.

V gene TRBV27 combines with J gene TRBJ1-1; 8 positions match TRBD1. Per the germline V gene, CDR1 is MNHEY and CDR2 is SMNVEV (reference sequence). The CDR3 has 17 amino acids. With V trimmed by 2 bases and J by 1 base, 9 bases remained unmatched. The CDR3 spells CASSLMGQGAKNTEAFF. The CDR3 DNA reads as TGTGCCAGCAGTTTAATGGGGCAGGGGGCGAAGAACACTGAAGCTTTCTTT.